The rows below give T cell receptor beta chains drawn from one sample of a study of vaccination effects on CD4 cells after COVID-19. No antigens are known for them. Sequencing used immunoSEQ multiplex PCR; TCRdb keeps in-frame clones, though not all of them. The table has around 66,000 clones, around 74% seen once; the top ten hold 2% to 2.5%. This sample comprised CD4+ T cells from PBMCs cultured without peptide, obtained after COVID-19 vaccination. The receptors shown here come from a human donor who received a COVID-19 vaccine. The CDR3 runs from the conserved cysteine through the conserved F or W. A D gene is named only where the DNA matches it firmly. Some rows have no size entry. The others give once, few or many, or a class for an expanded clone.

j_call: TRBJ2-5; d_call: NA; v_call: TRBV15; clone_size: NA; cdr3_nt: TGTGCCACCAGCAGAGAGGGGGGCCGAGAGACCCAGTACTTC; cdr3_aa: CATSREGGRETQYF
j_call: TRBJ1-1; d_call: NA; v_call: TRBV30; clone_size: few; cdr3_nt: TGTGCCTGGAGGGTACTGGGGGGAGCGGACACTGAAGCTTTCTTT; cdr3_aa: CAWRVLGGADTEAFF
j_call: TRBJ2-6; d_call: NA; v_call: TRBV15; clone_size: NA; cdr3_nt: TGTGCCACCAGTGGGGCCAGCAAATCTGGGGCCAACGTCCTGACTTTC; cdr3_aa: CATSGASKSGANVLTF
j_call: TRBJ1-5; d_call: TRBD1; v_call: TRBV30; clone_size: NA; cdr3_nt: TGTGCCTGGAGTGCTACAGGGGCCGCCCCCCAGCATTTT; cdr3_aa: CAWSATGAAPQHF
j_call: TRBJ2-2; d_call: NA; v_call: TRBV5-1; clone_size: few; cdr3_nt: TGCGCCAGCAGCGGAACAGGGCAGCTTGCGACCGGGGAGCTGTTTTTT; cdr3_aa: CASSGTGQLATGELFF
j_call: TRBJ2-5; d_call: TRBD2; v_call: TRBV4-2; clone_size: NA; cdr3_nt: TGTGCCAGCAGCCTCACATGGACTAGCGGGGGGTTTCAAGAGACCCAGTACTTC; cdr3_aa: CASSLTWTSGGFQETQYF
j_call: TRBJ1-2; d_call: NA; v_call: TRBV21-1; clone_size: NA; cdr3_nt: TGTGCCAGGCTAAGACAGCGAAACTATGGCTACACCTTC; cdr3_aa: CARLRQRNYGYTF
j_call: TRBJ1-2; d_call: NA; v_call: TRBV4-1; clone_size: NA; cdr3_nt: TGCGCCAGCAGCCAAGGTTCGGGGCAGTATGGCTACACCTTC; cdr3_aa: CASSQGSGQYGYTF
j_call: TRBJ2-5; d_call: TRBD2; v_call: TRBV29-1; clone_size: NA; cdr3_nt: TGCAGGCGGGGGGGAAAGAAAGAGACCCAGTACTTC; cdr3_aa: CRRGGKKETQYF
j_call: TRBJ2-6; d_call: NA; v_call: TRBV5-1; clone_size: NA; cdr3_nt: TGCGCCAGCAGCTTGGGGGAGTCTGGGGCCAACGTCCTGACTTTC; cdr3_aa: CASSLGESGANVLTF
j_call: TRBJ2-5; d_call: NA; v_call: TRBV13; clone_size: NA; cdr3_nt: TGTGCCAGCAGCTTAGGGCGGACTACGCGCGAGACCCAGTACTTC; cdr3_aa: CASSLGRTTRETQYF